This paragraph reports one T cell receptor beta chain. Its antigen is not identified. RNA transcripts yielded amplified TCR beta CDR3 regions. The TCR CDR3 was amplified in a first-round RT-PCR using the HTBI primer set. TCRdb passed the multiplex PCR reads through MiXCR, listing each CDR3 protein once. Of hundreds of thousands of distinct CDR3 sequences in the sample, 13% to 15% were seen once. The CDR3 totals 14 residues. V trimming: 4 bases; J trimming: 4 bases; junction bases outside the gene matches: 5. Looked up from germline, CDR1 is MNHNS and CDR2 is SASEGT. The entry originates in a study of T cells in Graves' hyperthyroidism and ophthalmopathy. Overall study: Prior to any treatment, at the point of initial diagnosis, peripheral blood was collected. General study points: Model-based prediction identified ophthalmopathy a median 6.5 months prior to its onset.

A patient was excluded if there was uncontrolled infection, other autoimmune disease, pregnancy or lactation. PBMCs were collected from an approximately 9.5 ml volume of fresh peripheral blood. This chain uses TRBV6-1 with TRBJ2-5; 8 nucleotides line up with TRBD1. This TCR came from a woman between 18 and 29 years old with Graves' hyperthyroidism. The source material was blood. The CDR3: CASSAQGDRETQYF. In nucleotides, the CDR3 is TGTGCCAGCAGTGCACAGGGGGACCGAGAGACCCAGTACTTC.